Shown below are 2 T cell receptor beta chains from a single sample sequenced in a study of regulatory T cells in long-lasting Graves disease (dated by TCRdb to 2020 to 2023). Receptor libraries were prepared by multiplex PCR. The data were produced on an Illumina HiSeq 4000. To build TCR beta libraries, CDR3 regions were amplified by Arm-PCR using iRepertoire HTBI primers. Starting from the raw public reads, TCRdb applied fastp trimming at Q25, assembled clones with MiXCR and retained in-frame beta chains. For every CDR3 protein sequence, its rows merge into one entry that carries the most common genes and DNA. For this sample the table gives 400,000 to 500,000 distinct CDR3 sequences, of which around 20% were detected only once. The ten largest clones capture 14% of the sample. What the time point label conveys for this sample: persistent/refractory GD, antithyroid drugs over 5 years with positive TRAb. For both TCR sequencing and RNA sequencing, RNA was extracted from PBMCs using TRIzol.

The sequencing here drew on peripheral blood mononuclear cells (PBMCs), taken when the disease was refractory, from a patient treated with antithyroid drugs. These receptors were obtained from a female donor with Graves disease.

Ten or more counts support this clonotype. The CDR3 sequence is CASRSGTGGYSNQPQHF. CDR3 bases: TGTGCCAGCAGGTCCGGGACAGGGGGTTATAGCAATCAGCCCCAGCATTTT. J is TRBJ1-5 and V is TRBV12-3 or TRBV12-4, with 11 bases matching TRBD1. The length of the CDR3 is 17 residues. V shed 6 bases and J 0 bases; nucleotides not matched to a gene: 7.

The rearrangement links TRBV28 to TRBJ2-6; tentative D call: TRBD2 (6 bases). Germline V gene sequence: CDR1 MDHEN, CDR2 SYDVKM. The CDR3 is 15 amino acids. The V gene lost 0 bases and the J gene lost 3 bases, with 6 bases spanning the gap. The CDR3 coding sequence is TGTGCCAGCAGTTTATGGGGGGGTGGGGCCAACGTCCTGACTTTC. Protein: CASSLWGGGANVLTF. The full variable domain, its missing parts supplied by reference TRBV28 and TRBJ2-6, is DVKVTQSSRYLVKRTGEKVFLECVQDMDHENMFWYRQDPGLGLRLIYFSYDVKMKEKGDIPEGYSVSREKKERFSLILESASTNQTSMYLCASSLWGGGANVLTFGAGSRLTVL.